The text below deals with one T cell receptor (beta chain). Distinct nucleotide sequences in the sample also encode this CDR3. This record comes from a study of blood T cell repertoires in COVID-19. Overall study context: Recovered Cohort 3 donors showed two negative PCRs, clearance, or symptom resolution.

The CDR3 spans 13 residues. Germline CDR1 is MNHEY and CDR2 is SVGAGI. Trimming cost V 6 bases and J 3 bases; bases outside gene matches: 4. TCRdb's table, derived via immunoSEQ multiplex PCR, lists solely in-frame clones and lacks some. The table shows 250,000 to 300,000 clones, with more than 75% occurring only once. Living in 24 US areas, the participants were between about 18 and 100 years of age. In assigning cohorts, the study relied on participant-reported clinical history. The sample consisted of PBMCs or T cells enriched from blood (not recorded which). The chain recombines TRBV6-5 with TRBJ1-1; 7 nucleotides match TRBD1. The TCR was taken from an older woman in a cohort exposed to, infected with or recovered from COVID-19 (not recorded which). The CDR3 loop is CASSFGQDTEAFF. Here the CDR3 DNA reads TGTGCCAGCAGCTTCGGACAGGACACTGAAGCTTTCTTT.